This T cell receptor (beta chain) derives from a study of CD8+CD57+ T cells in acquired aplastic anemia. This clonotype was recorded at least ten times. Its antigen is unidentified. Patients chosen for sequencing had CD8+CD57+ cells that had expanded, as shown by flow cytometry. The diagnosis in all patients was severe acquired aplastic anemia. Genomic DNA was employed as the template in profiling TCR beta VDJ and CDR3. MiXCR, applied by TCRdb to the reads, yields one record per CDR3 protein. This table has under 350,000 distinct CDR3 sequences, about three fifths appearing once. Study-level results: There were some 30 CD8+ CDR3 sequences that occurred in both patients and controls. Levels of CD8+ Simpson's diversity were not significantly distinct in patients versus controls.

Material: sorted CD4+, CD8+, or CD8+CD57+ T cells (not recorded which) from PBMCs. The source is a human donor with aplastic anemia.

CDR3 in DNA: TGCGCCAGCAGCTTGGGGGTCATCACAGATACGCAGTATTTT. Translation: CASSLGVITDTQYF. This sequence joins TRBV5-1 and TRBJ2-3; D is undetermined. The ends were cut back, 0 bases at V and 2 bases at J, with 7 bases in the middle. Germline V gene lookup returns CDR1 SGHRS and CDR2 YFSETQ. The CDR3 extends over 14 amino acids.